These T cell receptor beta chains were read from a single sample in a study of blood T cell repertoires in COVID-19. TCRdb keeps only in-frame clones here, not all; method: immunoSEQ multiplex PCR. The sample holds fewer than 200,000 clones, about 90% seen once. Sequenced input: PBMCs or T cells enriched from blood (not recorded which). The receptors originated from a human donor with acute COVID-19. The donor label of this sample is uncertain. The CDR3 runs from the conserved cysteine through the conserved F or W. The D gene is left open where the match is weak. Clone size is not always given. Where it is, it says once, few, many or a class for expanded clones.

v_call	d_call	j_call	clone_size	cdr3_aa	cdr3_nt
TRBV9	TRBD2	TRBJ2-7	NA	CASSASGTSGYEQYF	TGTGCCAGCAGTGCCTCCGGGACTAGCGGCTACGAGCAGTACTTC
TRBV3-1/TRBV3-2	NA	TRBJ1-6	NA	CASSQPGLSPLHF	TGTGCCAGCAGCCAACCGGGACTCTCACCCCTCCACTTT
TRBV21-1	NA	TRBJ1-5	NA	CASSKGGCNQPQHF	TGTGCCAGCAGCAAGGGGGGGTGCAATCAGCCCCAGCATTTT
TRBV2	TRBD2	TRBJ2-7	NA	CASSLTTSAVYEQYF	TGTGCCAGCAGTCTTACGACTAGCGCGGTCTACGAGCAGTACTTC
TRBV19	TRBD1	TRBJ1-6	NA	CASKGQGASVSPLHF	TGTGCCAGTAAAGGACAGGGGGCAAGTGTTTCACCCCTCCACTTT
TRBV13	TRBD1	TRBJ2-3	once	CASSSAGDSPRGDTQYF	TGTGCCAGCAGCTCAGCTGGGGACAGTCCCCGTGGAGATACGCAGTATTTT
TRBV6-5	TRBD2	TRBJ2-2	NA	CASRSSGGAGGELFF	TGTGCCAGCAGGAGTAGCGGGGGGGCAGGCGGGGAGCTGTTTTTT
TRBV5-5	TRBD1	TRBJ1-2	NA	CASSGTGLNGYTF	TGTGCCAGCAGCGGGACAGGGTTGAATGGCTACACCTTC
TRBV30	NA	TRBJ1-5	NA	CACSEDSNQPQHF	TGTGCCTGTTCGGAGGATAGCAATCAGCCCCAGCATTTT
TRBV24-1	TRBD2	TRBJ2-5	NA	CATSSGLEIETQYF	TGTGCCACCAGCTCGGGACTAGAGATTGAGACCCAGTACTTC
TRBV2	TRBD1	TRBJ2-7	NA	CASSGPGQGTYEQYF	TGTGCCAGCAGTGGGCCCGGACAGGGGACCTACGAGCAGTACTTC
TRBV6-1	NA	TRBJ1-2	NA	CASSEVMPGNGYTF	TGTGCCAGCAGTGAAGTTATGCCCGGGAATGGCTACACCTTC
TRBV7-2	TRBD1	TRBJ2-1	NA	CASNPTQGNGEQFF	TGTGCCAGCAACCCAACACAGGGGAACGGTGAGCAGTTCTTC
TRBV24-1	TRBD1	TRBJ2-3	NA	CATSDLRYDRGQDTQYF	TGTGCCACCAGTGATTTGCGGTATGACAGGGGGCAAGATACGCAGTATTTT
TRBV5-6	TRBD2	TRBJ2-3	few	CAWGTSDTDTQYF	TGTGCCTGGGGGACTAGCGACACAGATACGCAGTATTTT
TRBV4-1	TRBD2	TRBJ2-3	NA	CASSRGLAGGTDTQYF	TGCGCCAGCAGCCGGGGACTAGCGGGGGGAACAGATACGCAGTATTTT
TRBV28	NA	TRBJ2-5	few	CASSPLRDQSEETQYF	TGTGCCAGCAGCCCACTCCGGGATCAATCCGAAGAGACCCAGTACTTC
TRBV10-2	TRBD2	TRBJ2-7	NA	CASGTSGYEQYF	TGCGCCAGCGGTACTAGCGGATACGAGCAGTACTTC
TRBV4-2	TRBD1	TRBJ1-1	few	CASSSQGVNTEAFF	TGTGCCAGCAGCTCTCAGGGGGTGAACACTGAAGCTTTCTTT
TRBV7-8	TRBD1	TRBJ2-5	NA	CASSFDRGELETQYF	TGTGCCAGCAGCTTTGACAGGGGGGAATTGGAGACCCAGTACTTC
TRBV11-2	NA	TRBJ2-7	NA	CASSQIQGIKYEQYF	TGTGCCAGCAGCCAAATACAGGGTATTAAATACGAGCAGTACTTC
TRBV18	NA	TRBJ2-2	NA	CASSPLWTFTSNTGELFF	TGTGCCAGCTCACCATTGTGGACATTTACGTCGAACACCGGGGAGCTGTTTTTT
TRBV9	TRBD1	TRBJ1-6	NA	CASSLSTQGQGSPLHF	TGTGCCAGCAGCCTATCTACACAGGGGCAGGGTTCACCCCTCCACTTT
TRBV11-2	NA	TRBJ2-7	NA	CASSYTYEQYF	TGTGCCAGCAGTTACACCTACGAGCAGTACTTC
TRBV7-9	TRBD1	TRBJ1-6	NA	CASSLDRVPLTLHF	TGTGCCAGCAGCCTGGACAGGGTACCTTTGACCCTCCACTTT
TRBV19	TRBD1	TRBJ1-3	few	CASTTGAEGNTIYF	TGTGCCAGTACCACAGGGGCGGAAGGAAACACCATATATTTT
TRBV7-6	TRBD1	TRBJ1-1	NA	CASSPTGGTEAFF	TGTGCCAGCAGCCCCACAGGGGGCACTGAAGCTTTCTTT
TRBV4-1	TRBD2	TRBJ2-2	NA	CASGGPRAGNTGELFF	TGCGCCAGCGGAGGGCCTAGAGCGGGAAACACCGGGGAGCTGTTTTTT
TRBV14	TRBD2	TRBJ2-1	NA	CASSLSGGPYNEQFF	TGTGCCAGCAGCCTTAGCGGGGGCCCCTACAATGAGCAGTTCTTC
TRBV18	NA	TRBJ2-2	once	CASSPISSGNTGELFF	TGTGCCAGCTCACCAATTTCGAGTGGTAACACCGGGGAGCTGTTTTTT
TRBV7-3	TRBD1	TRBJ2-2	NA	CASRKSGQGAVGELFF	TGTGCCAGCAGAAAGTCGGGACAGGGGGCCGTCGGGGAGCTGTTTTTT